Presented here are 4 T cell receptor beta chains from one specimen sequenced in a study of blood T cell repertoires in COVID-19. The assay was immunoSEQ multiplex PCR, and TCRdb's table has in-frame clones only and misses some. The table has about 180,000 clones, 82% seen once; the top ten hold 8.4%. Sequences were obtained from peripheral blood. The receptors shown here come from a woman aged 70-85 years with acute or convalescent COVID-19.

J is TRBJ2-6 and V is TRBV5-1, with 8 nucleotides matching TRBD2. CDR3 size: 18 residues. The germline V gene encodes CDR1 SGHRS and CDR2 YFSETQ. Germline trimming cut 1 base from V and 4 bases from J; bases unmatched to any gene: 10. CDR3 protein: CASSLLYPGGAGANVLTF. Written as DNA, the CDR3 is TGCGCCAGCAGCTTGTTGTATCCGGGAGGGGCGGGGGCCAACGTCCTGACTTTC.

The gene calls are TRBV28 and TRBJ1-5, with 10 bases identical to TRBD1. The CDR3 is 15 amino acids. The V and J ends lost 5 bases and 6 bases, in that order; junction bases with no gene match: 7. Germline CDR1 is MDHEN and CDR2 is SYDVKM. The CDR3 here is CASSELTGGVQPQHF. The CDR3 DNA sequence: TGTGCCAGCAGTGAATTGACAGGGGGCGTTCAGCCCCAGCATTTT.

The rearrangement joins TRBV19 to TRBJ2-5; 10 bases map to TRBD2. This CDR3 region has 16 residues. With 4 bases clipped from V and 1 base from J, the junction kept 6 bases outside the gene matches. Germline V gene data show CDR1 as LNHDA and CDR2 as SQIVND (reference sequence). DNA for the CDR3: TGTGCCAGTAGTACCGGACTAGCGGAAATCCAAGAGACCCAGTACTTC. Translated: CASSTGLAEIQETQYF.

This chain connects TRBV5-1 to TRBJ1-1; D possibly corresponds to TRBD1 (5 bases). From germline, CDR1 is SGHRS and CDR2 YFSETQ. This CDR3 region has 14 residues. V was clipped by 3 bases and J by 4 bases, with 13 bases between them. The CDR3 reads CASSSSGWGTEAFF. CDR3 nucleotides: TGCGCCAGCAGCTCTTCAGGGTGGGGCACTGAAGCTTTCTTT.